Following are 14 T cell receptor beta chains from one sample sequenced in a study of OX40 agonist ivuxolimab in advanced cancers. Using immunoSEQ multiplex PCR, the repertoire was profiled, and TCRdb retains in-frame clones only, with some absent. This sample has 65,000 to 100,000 clones, with around 84% found just once. The sample here was CD4+ or CD8+ T cells sorted from blood, taken in a trial of the OX40 agonist ivuxolimab. The receptors were sampled from an adult with an advanced solid tumor such as melanoma, head and neck, liver or kidney cancer.

V gene TRBV6-5 combines with J gene TRBJ1-5, with 9 bases lining up with TRBD1. V was pared by 0 bases and J by 4 bases, with 4 bases of the junction left unmatched. Germline V gene data show CDR1 as MNHEY and CDR2 as SVGAGI. CDR3 size: 16 residues. CDR3 region: CASSYSGTGRNQPQHF. The CDR3 nucleotides read TGTGCCAGCAGTTACTCGGGGACAGGGCGGAATCAGCCCCAGCATTTT.

The V and J genes are TRBV7-9 and TRBJ2-7; D ambiguous. Trimming left V 7 bases short and J 4 bases short, with 14 bases between. The CDR3 is made up of 13 amino acids. Germline V gives CDR1 SEHNR, CDR2 FQNEAQ (reference sequence). The CDR3 loop is CASTRETRYEQYF. In nucleotides, the CDR3 is TGTGCCAGCACCCGCGAGACCCGTTACGAGCAGTACTTC.

The chain uses TRBV27 and TRBJ2-1; D may be TRBD2 (5 bases). From germline, CDR1 is MNHEY and CDR2 SMNVEV (reference sequence). The V and J ends lost 5 bases and 4 bases respectively, with 12 bases between them. CDR3 size: 14 residues. CDR3 region: CASSLPGEYNEQFF. CDR3 coding DNA: TGTGCCAGCAGTCTCCCTGGGGAGTACAATGAGCAGTTCTTC.

The chain combines TRBV13 with TRBJ2-3; 12 bases agree with TRBD2. CDR3 length: 17 amino acids. Germline V lookup: CDR1 PRHDT, CDR2 FYEKMQ (reference sequence). The ends lost 2 bases at V and 4 bases at J; junction bases unmatched: 7. The CDR3 sequence: CASSLPLAGGPADTQYF. The CDR3 DNA reads TGTGCCAGCAGCTTACCCCTAGCGGGAGGGCCAGCAGATACGCAGTATTTT.

The gene calls are TRBV10-2 and TRBJ2-6, with D unresolved. The CDR3 has 16 residues. The germline gives CDR1 WSHSY, CDR2 SAAADI. The ends were cut back, 2 bases at V and 0 bases at J, with 8 bases in the middle. The chain's CDR3 is CASSEKPFSGANVLTF. CDR3 nucleotides: TGCGCCAGCAGTGAGAAGCCTTTCTCTGGGGCCAACGTCCTGACTTTC.

This clone was seen once. This rearrangement joins TRBV4-1 to TRBJ2-3; the D is unclear. The V and J ends lost 0 bases and 6 bases respectively, with 4 bases between them. This CDR3 contains 12 residues. From germline, CDR1 is MGHRA and CDR2 YSYEKL. As DNA, the CDR3 is TGCGCCAGCAGCCAAGATTTGGATACGCAGTATTTT. This encodes CASSQDLDTQYF.

The chain employs TRBV10-3 and TRBJ2-5, with D possibly being TRBD1 or TRBD2 (6 bases each). The CDR3 loop spans 14 amino acids. The germline V and J ends were trimmed by 3 bases and 2 bases, with 10 bases remaining between them. Germline V lookup: CDR1 ENHRY, CDR2 SYGVKD. The CDR3 region is CAISEGGGQETQYF. In DNA form, the CDR3 reads TGTGCCATCAGTGAAGGAGGGGGTCAAGAGACCCAGTACTTC.

This chain uses TRBV18 with TRBJ1-4, with unresolved D. Germline V gene data show CDR1 as KGHSH and CDR2 as LQKENI. The V and J ends lost 6 bases and 7 bases respectively, with 15 bases between them. The CDR3 sequence is 14 residues long. This chain's CDR3 is CASSEGISSEKLFF. The CDR3 nucleotides are TGTGCCAGCTCGGAAGGGATTTCTAGTGAAAAACTGTTTTTT.

The chain combines TRBV29-1 with TRBJ2-1, with 8 bases fitting TRBD2. Germline values: CDR1 SQVTM, CDR2 ANQGSEA. The CDR3 totals 16 residues. Trimming cost V 5 bases and J 4 bases; bases outside gene matches: 13. The CDR3 DNA follows: TGCAGCGTTCAAGGAATAGCGGGGACCTTATACAATGAGCAGTTCTTC. Its translation: CSVQGIAGTLYNEQFF.

The J gene is TRBJ2-3, the V gene TRBV7-8; TRBD1 matches 8 bases. Looked up from germline, CDR1 is SGHVS and CDR2 is FQNEAQ. The CDR3 consists of 17 residues. The trim removed 6 bases at V and 5 bases at J, leaving 16 bases unmatched. The CDR3 is CASSLETGRGHQDTQYF. CDR3 nucleotides: TGTGCCAGCAGTCTTGAAACGGGCAGGGGGCATCAAGATACGCAGTATTTT.

The rearrangement joins TRBV4-1 to TRBJ2-4; 7 positions agree with TRBD2. V trimming: 0 bases; J trimming: 8 bases; junction bases outside the gene matches: 10. Germline-derived CDR1 and CDR2 are MGHRA and YSYEKL. This CDR3 has 16 amino acids. This chain's CDR3 is CASSQDRQGGWDIQYF. CDR3 nucleotide sequence: TGCGCCAGCAGCCAAGATCGGCAGGGAGGGTGGGACATTCAGTACTTC.

In this sample, this clone turned up a few times. J is TRBJ1-5 and V is TRBV6-5; D unresolved. The CDR3 is 14 amino acids. The V gene lost 5 bases and the J gene lost 1 base, with 9 bases spanning the gap. Germline lookup yields CDR1 MNHEY and CDR2 SVGAGI. In DNA form, the CDR3 reads TGTGCCAGCAGTCGGACTGGGAGCAATCAGCCCCAGCATTTT. Residues: CASSRTGSNQPQHF.

V and J are TRBV28 and TRBJ1-5; a weak D match, TRBD1 (6 bases). The V gene's germline CDR1 is MDHEN and CDR2 SYDVKM. CDR3 length: 15 amino acids. V was trimmed by 3 bases and J by 2 bases, leaving 11 bases between them. The CDR3 nucleotides are TGTGCCAGCAGTTTTAACAGGGCCGGCAATCAGCCCCAGCATTTT. Translation: CASSFNRAGNQPQHF. Using reference TRBV28 and TRBJ1-5 for the parts outside the CDR3, the full variable domain is DVKVTQSSRYLVKRTGEKVFLECVQDMDHENMFWYRQDPGLGLRLIYFSYDVKMKEKGDIPEGYSVSREKKERFSLILESASTNQTSMYLCASSFNRAGNQPQHFGDGTRLSIL.

This rearrangement joins TRBV7-9 to TRBJ1-1; a weak D match, TRBD1 (5 bases). The CDR3 is 16 residues long. Trimming left V 2 bases short and J 1 base short, with 14 bases between. Germline V gene sequence: CDR1 SEHNR, CDR2 FQNEAQ (reference sequence). The CDR3 here is CASSLQGYRANTEAFF. CDR3 nucleotides: TGTGCCAGCAGCTTACAGGGTTACCGCGCGAACACTGAAGCTTTCTTT.